A selection of T cell receptor beta chains follows, all from one sample in a study of T cells in Graves' hyperthyroidism and ophthalmopathy. TCRdb reanalysed the multiplex PCR reads using MiXCR and keeps one entry per CDR3 protein. The sample lists 550,000 to 650,000 distinct CDR3 sequences, approximately 13% seen once, with 5.8% in the top ten. Sequencing was done on a sample of blood. These receptors originate from a woman aged 25-40 years with Graves' hyperthyroidism that later progressed to Graves' ophthalmopathy. Each CDR3 is given with its conserved first and last residue. The D gene is left open where the match is weak. A clone size is listed for some rows: how often the clone was seen (once, few, many), or a class if it is expanded.

clone_size: few
v_call: TRBV11-2
j_call: TRBJ2-3
d_call: TRBD2
cdr3_aa: CASSLVFGGGLTDTQYF
cdr3_nt: TGTGCCAGCAGCTTAGTCTTTGGCGGGGGGCTCACAGATACGCAGTATTTT

clone_size: many
v_call: TRBV19
j_call: TRBJ1-2
d_call: NA
cdr3_aa: CASSIPGPNYGYTF
cdr3_nt: TGTGCCAGTAGTATTCCGGGACCTAACTATGGCTACACCTTC

clone_size: few
v_call: TRBV7-9
j_call: TRBJ2-1
d_call: NA
cdr3_aa: CASSQLGGAGQTLNEQFF
cdr3_nt: TGTGCCAGCAGCCAATTGGGCGGGGCAGGACAAACGCTAAATGAGCAGTTCTTC

clone_size: many
v_call: TRBV6-1
j_call: TRBJ1-2
d_call: TRBD1
cdr3_aa: CASSRDRDRNYGYTF
cdr3_nt: TGTGCCAGCAGTAGAGACCGGGACAGGAACTATGGCTACACCTTC

clone_size: many
v_call: TRBV10-3
j_call: TRBJ1-2
d_call: NA
cdr3_aa: CAISPGGDTNIYGYTF
cdr3_nt: TGTGCCATCAGTCCCGGGGGGGACACCAACATCTATGGCTACACCTTC

clone_size: NA
v_call: TRBV18
j_call: TRBJ1-1
d_call: NA
cdr3_aa: CASSLPQGRGNGAFF
cdr3_nt: TGTGCCAGCTCACTCCCTCAGGGGAGAGGCAATGGAGCTTTCTTT

clone_size: NA
v_call: TRBV25-1
j_call: TRBJ2-1
d_call: TRBD2
cdr3_aa: CASRPPPGSGSNNEQFF
cdr3_nt: TGTGCCAGCAGGCCCCCCCCGGGGAGCGGGAGTAACAATGAGCAGTTCTTC

clone_size: many
v_call: TRBV27
j_call: TRBJ2-7
d_call: NA
cdr3_aa: CASSFFDSPYEQYF
cdr3_nt: TGTGCCAGCAGTTTTTTCGACAGCCCCTACGAGCAGTACTTC

clone_size: NA
v_call: TRBV10-2
j_call: TRBJ1-2
d_call: NA
cdr3_aa: CASSPVVYGYTF
cdr3_nt: TGCGCCAGCAGTCCCGTAGTCTATGGCTACACCTTC

clone_size: few
v_call: TRBV4-2
j_call: TRBJ1-4
d_call: NA
cdr3_aa: CASSLGGTDVNEKLFF
cdr3_nt: TGTGCCAGCAGCCTAGGGGGGACTGACGTTAATGAAAAACTGTTTTTT

clone_size: many
v_call: TRBV28
j_call: TRBJ2-3
d_call: NA
cdr3_aa: CAGGRDRSTDTQYF
cdr3_nt: TGTGCCGGGGGGCGGGACCGCAGCACAGATACGCAGTATTTT

clone_size: many
v_call: TRBV11-3
j_call: TRBJ1-2
d_call: TRBD1
cdr3_aa: CASSWGQGDGYTF
cdr3_nt: TGTGCCAGCAGCTGGGGACAGGGGGACGGCTACACCTTC

clone_size: many
v_call: TRBV24-1
j_call: TRBJ2-6
d_call: TRBD1
cdr3_aa: CATSDGQGPTGANVLTF
cdr3_nt: TGTGCCACCAGTGACGGACAGGGCCCTACTGGGGCCAACGTCCTGACTTTC

clone_size: NA
v_call: TRBV2
j_call: TRBJ2-1
d_call: TRBD2
cdr3_aa: CASSEAKWLAGYNEQFF
cdr3_nt: TGTGCCAGCAGTGAAGCGAAGTGGCTAGCGGGTTACAATGAGCAGTTCTTC

clone_size: NA
v_call: TRBV2
j_call: TRBJ2-5
d_call: TRBD2
cdr3_aa: CASSKGTSGTETQYF
cdr3_nt: TGTGCCAGCAGTAAGGGGACTAGCGGGACTGAGACCCAGTACTTC